This TCR beta chain is from a study of blood T cells in healthy people across ages. Study-level results: Older age coincided with a roughly linear decline in TCR beta diversity per million T cells. Diversity was estimated from one million T cells, and these estimates were considered underestimates.

This clonotype has just a few counts. The target antigen is unknown. A second about 6 to 12 cycle PCR used barcoded and J-beta primers. TCRdb used MiXCR to reprocess the 5' RACE reads, holding one entry per CDR3 protein. The data show around 1,900,000 distinct CDR3 sequences, about 39% seen once. The CDR3 is 18 amino acids. The V end lost 1 base, the J end lost 7 bases, and 23 bases lay between the germline ends. The germline V gene has CDR1 LNHNV and CDR2 YYDKDF (reference sequence). The sequenced sample was blood. This chain joins TRBV15 and TRBJ2-4, with D unresolved. The source of this sequence is a human donor in good health. In DNA, the CDR3 is TGTGCCACCAGCAGAGTGATCGGCAGTACCCTAGTTGGGAACATTCAGTACTTC. Translated: CATSRVIGSTLVGNIQYF.